This T cell receptor (beta chain) was sequenced during a study of blood T cell repertoires in COVID-19. This CDR3 comprises 11 residues. Participants, about 18 to 95 years old, spanned 24 US areas. The assay was immunoSEQ multiplex PCR, and TCRdb's table has in-frame clones only and misses some. Of almost 400,000 clones in the sample, roughly 91% are singletons; the top ten hold about 1.7%. The TCR originated in a woman younger than 45 who had recovered from COVID-19. The rearrangement joins TRBV21-1 to TRBJ1-4; the table calls TRBD1, which could not be checked here. TRBV21-1 is a documented pseudogene. Material: PBMCs or T cells enriched from blood (not recorded which). The CDR3 is CASRAGTGPFF. The CDR3 DNA is TGTGCCAGCAGGGCCGGGACAGGGCCGTTTTTT.